The clone carrying this T cell receptor beta chain was counted ten times or more. Three rounds of nested PCR, following a modified ARM-PCR protocol, produced the TCRbeta library. TCRdb ran MiXCR on the multiplex PCR reads and lists one entry per CDR3 protein. There are 100,000 to 150,000 distinct CDR3 sequences in the sample; about 66% occur only once, and 9.5% to 15% lies in the top ten. This entry comes from a study of tumor and adjacent non-tumor tissue in lung cancer. Germline values: CDR1 MNHEY, CDR2 SVGAGI. Between the trimmed V and J ends, which lost 0 bases and 4 bases, there was a span of 0 bases. The CDR3 consists of 12 residues. No cell sorting was done before RNA was extracted from the tissue.

The source is a man aged 30-40 years with non-small cell lung cancer. Sequencing was done on a sample of lung tumor tissue. The chain couples TRBV6-5 to TRBJ2-2; D gene unclear. The CDR3: CASSYSTGELFF. CDR3 bases: TGTGCCAGCAGTTACTCCACCGGGGAGCTGTTTTTT.